These 29 T cell receptor beta chains share one sample of origin, sequenced in a study of long-term antiretroviral therapy in people with HIV. The assay, immunoSEQ v3.0, was run at survey level. Repertoires were generated with immunoSEQ multiplex PCR, while TCRdb's copy carries only in-frame clones and drops some. Of some 23,000 clones in the sample, 76% were seen once. Sequenced material: unsorted PBMCs, taken 1.1 years before starting antiretroviral therapy. All receptors derive from a woman aged 40 to 50 with HIV.

J is TRBJ1-6 and V is TRBV4-3; 9 positions match TRBD1. The germline CDR1 and CDR2 sequences are LGHNA and YSLEER. There are 14 residues in the CDR3. V was pared by 3 bases and J by 10 bases, with 4 bases of the junction left unmatched. The CDR3 is CASSQGQGGSPLHF. CDR3 sequence (DNA): TGCGCCAGCAGCCAGGGACAGGGTGGGTCACCCCTCCACTTT.

V is TRBV5-5 and J is TRBJ1-5, with D unclear. Germline V gene lookup returns CDR1 SGHKS and CDR2 YYEKEE (reference sequence). Trimming took 7 bases from V and 0 from J, leaving 14 bases between them. This CDR3 region has 15 residues. The CDR3 protein is CASQLGEYSNQPQHF. CDR3 DNA: TGTGCCAGCCAATTAGGCGAATATAGCAATCAGCCCCAGCATTTT.

The gene calls are TRBV4-1 and TRBJ2-7, with 10 bases fitting TRBD1. The V and J ends lost 1 base and 6 bases, in that order; junction bases with no gene match: 6. This CDR3 region has 15 residues. Germline V gene sequence: CDR1 MGHRA, CDR2 YSYEKL. CDR3 protein: CASSQVGTGEREQYF. In DNA form, the CDR3 reads TGCGCCAGCAGCCAAGTGGGGACAGGGGAGCGCGAGCAGTACTTC.

The chain uses TRBV7-9 and TRBJ1-4; D call uncertain. The V gene's germline CDR1 is SEHNR and CDR2 FQNEAQ (reference sequence). CDR3 length: 13 amino acids. The V end lost 4 bases, the J end lost 7 bases, and 10 bases lay between the germline ends. CDR3: CASSSRGSEKLFF. The CDR3 DNA is TGTGCCAGCAGCTCTCGTGGGAGTGAAAAACTGTTTTTT.

The rearrangement uses TRBV9 and TRBJ2-5; D is uncertain. Trimming shortened V by 3 bases and J by 0 bases, and 6 bases separated the two germline ends. The CDR3 totals 13 residues. Germline V gene lookup returns CDR1 SGDLS and CDR2 YYNGEE. The CDR3 nucleotides are TGTGCCAGCAGCGCATCGTACCAAGAGACCCAGTACTTC. This encodes CASSASYQETQYF.

The chain combines TRBV29-1 with TRBJ2-3, with D possibly TRBD1 on 5 matching bases. The V end was cut by 6 bases, the J end by 4 bases, with 17 bases between. Germline CDR1 reads SQVTM; CDR2 reads ANQGSEA. The CDR3 covers 14 residues. CDR3 region: CSVQRGAAADTQYF. CDR3 sequence (DNA): TGCAGCGTCCAGCGTGGGGCTGCGGCAGATACGCAGTATTTT.

The chain is built from TRBV18 and TRBJ2-7, with TRBD2 identical over 8 bases. V lost 4 bases, J lost 5 bases, and 13 bases stayed unmatched. Germline-derived CDR1 and CDR2 are KGHSH and LQKENI. The CDR3 has 16 residues. For the CDR3, the DNA is TGTGCCAGCTCACTACCGGGCAAGCCGGGGGGGAACGAGCAGTACTTC. Protein: CASSLPGKPGGNEQYF.

The chain combines TRBV5-4 with TRBJ1-2; no firm D call. Germline V CDR1 and CDR2: SGHNT, YYREEE (reference sequence). The CDR3 length is 14 residues. Trimming removed 4 bases from V and 9 bases from J, with 19 bases in between. The DNA for the CDR3 is TGTGCCAGCAGCAGGGTGAGGGAGGAATCGCGCTACACCTTC. Its protein product is CASSRVREESRYTF.

This clone was picked up one time. The genes are TRBV28 and TRBJ2-5, with D tentatively TRBD2 (5 bases). This CDR3 is built from 15 residues. Between the trimmed V and J ends, which lost 6 bases and 3 bases, there was a span of 17 bases. CDR1 and CDR2 (germline): MDHEN, SYDVKM. The CDR3 spells CASSRQLGHEETQYF. For the CDR3, the DNA is TGTGCCAGCAGCCGCCAACTAGGTCACGAAGAGACCCAGTACTTC. The full variable domain, its missing parts supplied by reference TRBV28 and TRBJ2-5, is DVKVTQSSRYLVKRTGEKVFLECVQDMDHENMFWYRQDPGLGLRLIYFSYDVKMKEKGDIPEGYSVSREKKERFSLILESASTNQTSMYLCASSRQLGHEETQYFGPGTRLLVL.

Here the CDR3 reads CASSFGAGSDTQYF. CDR3 DNA: TGTGCCAGCAGCTTTGGGGCCGGGTCAGATACGCAGTATTTT. V is TRBV5-6 and J is TRBJ2-3; D perhaps matches TRBD1 (5 bases). The CDR3 contains 14 residues. The germline gives CDR1 SGHDT, CDR2 YYEEEE. Trimming pared 2 bases from V and 4 bases from J, leaving 11 bases between.

CDR3 coding DNA: TGCGCCAGCAGCTTGGGACTAGCGAAACCCCAAGAGACCCAGTACTTC. Its translation is CASSLGLAKPQETQYF. V and J are TRBV5-1 and TRBJ2-5, with 8 bases that match TRBD2. This CDR3 spans 16 amino acids. Germline values: CDR1 SGHRS, CDR2 YFSETQ. J was trimmed by 1 base and V by 0 bases; bases with no gene match: 5.

V is TRBV4-2 and J is TRBJ1-2; D call uncertain. V was clipped by 2 bases and J by 2 bases, with 15 bases between them. Looked up from germline, CDR1 is LGHNA and CDR2 is YNFKEQ. This CDR3 comprises 16 residues. CDR3 sequence reads: CASSQSTQSSNYGYTF. DNA for the CDR3: TGTGCCAGCAGCCAAAGCACTCAATCGTCCAACTATGGCTACACCTTC.

This sequence joins TRBV6-1 and TRBJ2-1, with 11 bases identical to TRBD2. Germline values: CDR1 MNHNS, CDR2 SASEGT. The ends lost 7 bases at V and 7 bases at J; junction bases unmatched: 3. The CDR3 consists of 13 residues. The CDR3 region is CASKRLAGNEQFF. The CDR3 DNA reads TGTGCCAGCAAGCGACTAGCGGGAAATGAGCAGTTCTTC.

The rearrangement uses TRBV25-1 and TRBJ2-1; D may be TRBD1 or TRBD2 (5 bases each). The V and J ends lost 2 bases and 6 bases respectively, with 17 bases between them. CDR1 is MGHDK, CDR2 SYGVNS, per germline. The CDR3 consists of 16 residues. This CDR3 reads CASSEIEGPSPNEQFF. The CDR3 coding sequence is TGTGCCAGCAGTGAAATTGAGGGACCCTCCCCCAATGAGCAGTTCTTC.

This clone has only a few counts. The chain links TRBV15 to TRBJ1-2, with TRBD1 matching 7 bases. Germline CDR1 and CDR2: LNHNV and YYDKDF (reference sequence). This CDR3 has 14 amino acids. J was trimmed by 5 bases and V by 1 base; bases with no gene match: 4. CDR3 coding DNA: TGTGCCACCAGCAGAGCAACAGGGGTATATGGCTACACCTTC. Translated: CATSRATGVYGYTF.

The gene calls are TRBV29-1 and TRBJ2-1, with D unresolved. Per the germline V gene, CDR1 is SQVTM and CDR2 is ANQGSEA. There are 16 residues in the CDR3. V was cut by 4 bases and J by 5 bases, with 21 bases left in between. The CDR3: CSVGLQKNHQNNEQFF. The CDR3 region has the DNA TGCAGCGTTGGTCTGCAGAAAAATCATCAAAACAATGAGCAGTTCTTC.

The chain links TRBV30 to TRBJ2-7; 7 bases line up with TRBD2. V gave up 5 bases and J gave up 0 bases; unmatched junction bases: 4. In germline, CDR1 is GTSNPN, CDR2 SVGIG (reference sequence). CDR3 size: 13 residues. CDR3 protein: CAWGAGVSYEQYF. The CDR3 DNA follows: TGTGCCTGGGGGGCGGGGGTCTCCTACGAGCAGTACTTC.

This clone showed up just once. This chain connects TRBV2 to TRBJ2-7, with no clear D. This CDR3 is 11 amino acids long. Germline-derived CDR1 and CDR2 are SNHLY and FYNNEI. Trimming took 10 bases from V and 2 from J, leaving 9 bases between them. In DNA, the CDR3 is TGTGCCACAGACACGACCTACGAGCAGTACTTC. Translated: CATDTTYEQYF.

V and J are TRBV27 and TRBJ2-7; TRBD2 matches at 7 bases. Germline V gives CDR1 MNHEY, CDR2 SMNVEV (reference sequence). J gave up 4 bases and V 2 bases, and 5 bases lay outside the gene matches. The CDR3 sequence is 14 residues long. This CDR3 reads CASSLQGGIYEQYF. The CDR3 DNA sequence: TGTGCCAGCAGTTTACAGGGAGGGATTTACGAGCAGTACTTC.

The rearrangement links TRBV2 to TRBJ2-7; D is unresolved. The germline gives CDR1 SNHLY, CDR2 FYNNEI. V was trimmed by 2 bases and J by 3 bases, leaving 14 bases between them. This CDR3 is 15 amino acids long. DNA for the CDR3: TGTGCCAGCAGTGAAAGGACCACGTTCGGCTACGAGCAGTACTTC. Residues: CASSERTTFGYEQYF.

This chain links TRBV27 with TRBJ1-4; D is unclear. V lost 0 bases, J lost 8 bases, and 13 bases lay in between. This CDR3 has 15 residues. Germline CDR1 is MNHEY and CDR2 is SMNVEV (reference sequence). The CDR3 sequence is CASSLSKWSREKLFF. For the CDR3, the DNA is TGTGCCAGCAGTTTATCGAAGTGGAGTCGAGAAAAACTGTTTTTT.

The rearrangement uses TRBV6-6 and TRBJ2-1; D gene unclear. The CDR3 has 14 residues. The V end was cut by 4 bases, the J end by 10 bases, with 17 bases between. Germline V gives CDR1 MNHNY, CDR2 SVGAGI (reference sequence). CDR3 protein: CASSSPLAFYEQFF. CDR3 in DNA: TGTGCCAGCAGTTCCCCTTTAGCCTTCTACGAGCAGTTCTTC.

The CDR3 protein is CASRGNYNEQFF. CDR3 nucleotide sequence: TGTGCCAGCAGGGGGAATTACAATGAGCAGTTCTTC. V and J are TRBV6-5 and TRBJ2-1; D uncertain. Trimming took off 6 bases at V and 4 bases at J, with 7 bases between the two ends. CDR3 length: 12 residues. The germline CDR1 and CDR2 sequences are MNHEY and SVGAGI.

The chain joins TRBV12-5 to TRBJ2-7; the D is unclear. The CDR3 is 13 amino acids. V lost 3 bases to trimming and J lost 0 bases, with 6 bases between them. In germline, CDR1 is LGHNT, CDR2 FRNRAP. CDR3 coding DNA: TGTGCTAGTGGTTTTTCGGTCTCCTACGAGCAGTACTTC. This translates into CASGFSVSYEQYF.

The sample holds a few counts of this clone. The V call is TRBV10-2, the J call TRBJ2-7; 8 nucleotides agree with TRBD1. The CDR3 contains 11 residues. Germline loops: CDR1 WSHSY, CDR2 SAAADI. V was clipped by 6 bases and J by 5 bases; unmatched bases: 0. The CDR3 protein is CASRDRDEQYF. CDR3 in DNA: TGCGCCAGCAGGGACAGGGACGAGCAGTACTTC.

This sequence joins TRBV29-1 and TRBJ1-2; D is unresolved. The CDR3 totals 15 residues. The germline gives CDR1 SQVTM, CDR2 ANQGSEA. V lost 7 bases and J lost 5, with 23 bases in between. The CDR3 protein is CSAHTAHLLGYGYTF. The CDR3 bases are TGCAGCGCCCACACCGCCCACCTTCTTGGGTATGGCTACACCTTC.

The genes are TRBV2 and TRBJ2-3; 9 bases line up with TRBD2. Germline CDR1 and CDR2: SNHLY and FYNNEI. This CDR3 contains 16 residues. The V and J ends lost 5 bases and 2 bases, in that order; junction bases with no gene match: 8. The CDR3 region has the DNA TGTGCCAGCAGTTCCGATAGCGGGAGAGCCACAGATACGCAGTATTTT. This translates into CASSSDSGRATDTQYF.

This clone was detected only a few times. J is TRBJ2-2 and V is TRBV7-6; 7 bases are shared with TRBD2. Germline-derived CDR1 and CDR2 are SGHVS and FNYEAQ. V lost 1 base, J lost 6 bases, and 5 bases stayed unmatched. The CDR3 runs 15 residues. The CDR3 region is CASSLGTSRAGELFF. DNA for the CDR3: TGTGCCAGCAGCTTAGGGACTAGTAGAGCCGGGGAGCTGTTTTTT.

The chain uses TRBV5-6 and TRBJ2-1; 7 nucleotides agree with TRBD2. Germline CDR1 is SGHDT and CDR2 is YYEEEE. V lost 5 bases, J lost 3 bases, and 5 bases stayed unmatched. This CDR3 contains 14 residues. In DNA form, the CDR3 reads TGTGCCAGCAGTAAAGGGACTAACTACAATGAGCAGTTCTTC. It translates to CASSKGTNYNEQFF. The full variable domain, its missing parts supplied by reference TRBV5-6 and TRBJ2-1, is DAGVTQSPTHLIKTRGQQVTLRCSPKSGHDTVSWYQQALGQGPQFIFQYYEEEERQRGNFPDRFSGHQFPNYSSELNVNALLLGDSALYLCASSKGTNYNEQFFGPGTRLTVL.